The present T cell receptor (beta chain) was sequenced within a study of T cell responses to AZD1222 COVID-19 vaccine. The study's findings and limits: A rise in Spike-specific TCR breadth and depth followed two AZD1222 doses. Across the whole spike, CD4 TCRs peaked at regions 160-218 and 743-854.

On this clone itself: Its target is unknown.

Clones were read by immunoSEQ multiplex PCR, and TCRdb kept only the in-frame ones, dropping some. The table includes 50,000 or so clones, 70% to 90% detected once. The CDR3 is 16 residues long. Germline V gene lookup returns CDR1 KGHSH and CDR2 LQKENI. With 0 bases removed from V and 0 bases from J, the gap between germline ends came to 11 bases. This receptor was obtained from an adult who received the AZD1222 COVID-19 vaccine. V is TRBV18 and J is TRBJ2-5; the D call may be TRBD1 or TRBD2 (5 bases each). The input for sequencing was peripheral blood, taken 28 days after the second AZD1222 dose. The CDR3 DNA sequence: TGTGCCAGCTCACCACCGGTCGGGGCGTACCAAGAGACCCAGTACTTC. Amino acids: CASSPPVGAYQETQYF.